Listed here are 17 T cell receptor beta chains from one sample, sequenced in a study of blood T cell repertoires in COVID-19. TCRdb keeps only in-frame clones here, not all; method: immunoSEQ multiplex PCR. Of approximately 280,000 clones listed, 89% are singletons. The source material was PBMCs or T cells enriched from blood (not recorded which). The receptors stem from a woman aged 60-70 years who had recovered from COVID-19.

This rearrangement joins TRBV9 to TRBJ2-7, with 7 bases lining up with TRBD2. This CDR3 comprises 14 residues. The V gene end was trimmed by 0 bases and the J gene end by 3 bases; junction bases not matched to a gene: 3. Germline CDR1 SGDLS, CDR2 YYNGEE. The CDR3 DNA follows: TGTGCCAGCAGCGTAGTTCCTAGCGGCTACGAGCAGTACTTC. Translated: CASSVVPSGYEQYF.

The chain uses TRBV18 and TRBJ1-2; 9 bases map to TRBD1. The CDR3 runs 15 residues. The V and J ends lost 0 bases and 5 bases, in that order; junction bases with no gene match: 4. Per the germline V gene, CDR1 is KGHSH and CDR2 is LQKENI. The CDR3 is CASSPPDRGPYGYTF. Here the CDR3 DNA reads TGTGCCAGCTCACCACCGGACAGGGGCCCGTATGGCTACACCTTC.

The CDR3 here is CASSHERSLNYGYTF. For the CDR3, the DNA is TGTGCCAGCAGCCACGAGAGGTCCCTGAACTATGGCTACACCTTC. The V and J genes are TRBV16 and TRBJ1-2; D ambiguous. The CDR3 loop spans 15 amino acids. The germline V gene encodes CDR1 KGHSY and CDR2 FQNENV. Between the trimmed V and J ends, which lost 3 bases and 2 bases, there was a span of 13 bases. Supplemented by reference TRBV16 and TRBJ1-2, the full variable domain reads GEEVAQTPKHLVRGEGQKAKLYCAPIKGHSYVFWYQQVLKNEFKFLISFQNENVFDETGMPKERFSAKCLPNSPCSLEIQATKLEDSAVYFCASSHERSLNYGYTFGSGTRLTVV.

The CDR3 nucleotides read TGTGCCAGCCAGGGTGGGATCCTCCTAGAGCAGTACTTC. Encoded protein: CASQGGILLEQYF. The rearrangement uses TRBV2 and TRBJ2-7; tentative D call: TRBD1 (5 bases). This CDR3 is built from 13 residues. Germline CDR1 reads SNHLY; CDR2 reads FYNNEI. Trimming shortened V by 8 bases and J by 7 bases, and 18 bases separated the two germline ends.

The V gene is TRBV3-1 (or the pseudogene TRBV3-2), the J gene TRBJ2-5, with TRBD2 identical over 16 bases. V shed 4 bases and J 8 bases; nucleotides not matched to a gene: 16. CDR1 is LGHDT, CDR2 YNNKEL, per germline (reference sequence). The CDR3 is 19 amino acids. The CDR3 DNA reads TGTGCCAGCAGCCTGGGACGCTCCGGGACTAGCGGGGGGGCGGTAACCCAGTACTTC. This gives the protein CASSLGRSGTSGGAVTQYF.

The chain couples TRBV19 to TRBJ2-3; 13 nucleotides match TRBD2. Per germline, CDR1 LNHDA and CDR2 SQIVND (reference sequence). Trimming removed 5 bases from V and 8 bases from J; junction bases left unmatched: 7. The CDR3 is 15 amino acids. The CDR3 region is CASSWTSGREGTQYF. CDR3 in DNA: TGTGCCAGTAGTTGGACTAGCGGGAGAGAGGGTACGCAGTATTTT.

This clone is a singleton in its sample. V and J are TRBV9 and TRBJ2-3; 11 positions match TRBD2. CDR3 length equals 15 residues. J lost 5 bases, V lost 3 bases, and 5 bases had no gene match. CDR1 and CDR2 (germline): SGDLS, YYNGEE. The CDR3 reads CASSETSGEVDTQYF. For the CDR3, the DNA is TGTGCCAGCAGCGAGACTAGCGGGGAGGTAGATACGCAGTATTTT.

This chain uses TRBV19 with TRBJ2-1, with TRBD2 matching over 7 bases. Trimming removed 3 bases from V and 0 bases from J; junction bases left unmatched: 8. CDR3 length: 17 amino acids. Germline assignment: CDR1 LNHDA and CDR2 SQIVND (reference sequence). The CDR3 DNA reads TGTGCCAGTAGTATTGGGGGGGGAGCGGTCTCCTACAATGAGCAGTTCTTC. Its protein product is CASSIGGGAVSYNEQFF.

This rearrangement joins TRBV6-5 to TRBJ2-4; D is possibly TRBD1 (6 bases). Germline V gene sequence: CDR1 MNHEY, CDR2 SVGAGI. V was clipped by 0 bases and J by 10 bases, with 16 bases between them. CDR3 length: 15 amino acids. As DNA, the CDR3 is TGTGCCAGCAGTTACTCCCCGGCTGCAGGGGATATTCAGTACTTC. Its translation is CASSYSPAAGDIQYF.

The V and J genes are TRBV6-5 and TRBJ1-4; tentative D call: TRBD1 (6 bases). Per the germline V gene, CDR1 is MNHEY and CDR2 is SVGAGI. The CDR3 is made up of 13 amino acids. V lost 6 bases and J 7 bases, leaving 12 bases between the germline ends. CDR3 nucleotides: TGTGCCAGCAGGGACGGACAGTTTGAAAAACTGTTTTTT. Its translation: CASRDGQFEKLFF.

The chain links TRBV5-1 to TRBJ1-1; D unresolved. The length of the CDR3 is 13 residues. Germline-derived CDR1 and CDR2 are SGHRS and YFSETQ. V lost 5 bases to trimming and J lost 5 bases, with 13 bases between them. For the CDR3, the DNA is TGCGCCAGCAGGCGGGAGTTGGGTACTGAAGCTTTCTTT. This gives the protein CASRRELGTEAFF.

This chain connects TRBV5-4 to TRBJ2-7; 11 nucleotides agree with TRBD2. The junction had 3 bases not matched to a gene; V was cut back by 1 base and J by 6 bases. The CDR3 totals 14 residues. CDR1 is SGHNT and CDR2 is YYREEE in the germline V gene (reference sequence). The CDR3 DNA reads TGTGCCAGCAGCTTGATGGGGACTAGCGGCGAGCAGTACTTC. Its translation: CASSLMGTSGEQYF.

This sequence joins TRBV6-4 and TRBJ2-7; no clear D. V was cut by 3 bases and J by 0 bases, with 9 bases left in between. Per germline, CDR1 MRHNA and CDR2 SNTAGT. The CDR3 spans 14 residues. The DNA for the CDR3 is TGTGCCAGCAGTGAGACTTTGAGCTCCTACGAGCAGTACTTC. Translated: CASSETLSSYEQYF.

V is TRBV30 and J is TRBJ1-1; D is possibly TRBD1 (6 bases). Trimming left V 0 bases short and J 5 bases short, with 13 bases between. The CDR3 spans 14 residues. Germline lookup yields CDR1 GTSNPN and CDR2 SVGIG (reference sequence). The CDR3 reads CAWSVFPGETEAFF. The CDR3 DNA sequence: TGTGCCTGGAGTGTATTCCCAGGGGAGACTGAAGCTTTCTTT.

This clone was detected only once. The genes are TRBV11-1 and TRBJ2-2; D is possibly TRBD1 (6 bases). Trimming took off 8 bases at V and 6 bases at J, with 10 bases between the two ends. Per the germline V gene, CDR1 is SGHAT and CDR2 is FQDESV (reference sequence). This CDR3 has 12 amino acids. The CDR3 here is CASAWGPGELFF. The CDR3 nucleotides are TGTGCCAGCGCCTGGGGGCCCGGGGAGCTGTTTTTT.

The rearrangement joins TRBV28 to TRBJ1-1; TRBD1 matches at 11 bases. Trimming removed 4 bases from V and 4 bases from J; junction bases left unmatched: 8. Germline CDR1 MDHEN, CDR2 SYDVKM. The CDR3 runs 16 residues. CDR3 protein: CASSSTGTGGSTEAFF. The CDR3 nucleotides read TGTGCCAGCAGTTCCACCGGGACAGGGGGAAGCACTGAAGCTTTCTTT.

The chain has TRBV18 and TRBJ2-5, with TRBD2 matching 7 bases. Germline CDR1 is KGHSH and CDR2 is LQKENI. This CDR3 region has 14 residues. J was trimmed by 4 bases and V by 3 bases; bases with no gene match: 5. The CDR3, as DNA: TGTGCCAGCTCACCCGCGACTAGCATAGAGACCCAGTACTTC. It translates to CASSPATSIETQYF.